Described below is a single T cell receptor beta chain sequence and its context. TRB was amplified from about 270 ng of peripheral blood genomic DNA per sample. These data belong to a study of T cell clusters in autoimmune cytopenias. Multiplex touch-down PCR amplified TRB using TRB-A and TRB-B pools in one tube. TCRdb reworked the multiplex PCR reads into one entry per CDR3 protein, no DNA. This table lists roughly 15,000 distinct CDR3 sequences. Germline V gene data show CDR1 as MNHEY and CDR2 as SVGAGI. The CDR3 is 13 amino acids. This sample was shared with a second study, whose subject was T cell repertoires in aging, cancer and after chemotherapy. That source notes: Repeat sampling of healthy donors over several months to years showed clear clonal overlap. Across the chemotherapy interval, each cancer cohort showed higher median generation probability, suggesting thymic rebound.

What was sequenced was peripheral blood. V and J are TRBV6-5 and TRBJ2-1; TCRdb's D gene call, TRBD1, goes unchecked for lack of DNA. This sequence originates from a human donor in good health. CDR3 loop: CASSYTAQGARFF.